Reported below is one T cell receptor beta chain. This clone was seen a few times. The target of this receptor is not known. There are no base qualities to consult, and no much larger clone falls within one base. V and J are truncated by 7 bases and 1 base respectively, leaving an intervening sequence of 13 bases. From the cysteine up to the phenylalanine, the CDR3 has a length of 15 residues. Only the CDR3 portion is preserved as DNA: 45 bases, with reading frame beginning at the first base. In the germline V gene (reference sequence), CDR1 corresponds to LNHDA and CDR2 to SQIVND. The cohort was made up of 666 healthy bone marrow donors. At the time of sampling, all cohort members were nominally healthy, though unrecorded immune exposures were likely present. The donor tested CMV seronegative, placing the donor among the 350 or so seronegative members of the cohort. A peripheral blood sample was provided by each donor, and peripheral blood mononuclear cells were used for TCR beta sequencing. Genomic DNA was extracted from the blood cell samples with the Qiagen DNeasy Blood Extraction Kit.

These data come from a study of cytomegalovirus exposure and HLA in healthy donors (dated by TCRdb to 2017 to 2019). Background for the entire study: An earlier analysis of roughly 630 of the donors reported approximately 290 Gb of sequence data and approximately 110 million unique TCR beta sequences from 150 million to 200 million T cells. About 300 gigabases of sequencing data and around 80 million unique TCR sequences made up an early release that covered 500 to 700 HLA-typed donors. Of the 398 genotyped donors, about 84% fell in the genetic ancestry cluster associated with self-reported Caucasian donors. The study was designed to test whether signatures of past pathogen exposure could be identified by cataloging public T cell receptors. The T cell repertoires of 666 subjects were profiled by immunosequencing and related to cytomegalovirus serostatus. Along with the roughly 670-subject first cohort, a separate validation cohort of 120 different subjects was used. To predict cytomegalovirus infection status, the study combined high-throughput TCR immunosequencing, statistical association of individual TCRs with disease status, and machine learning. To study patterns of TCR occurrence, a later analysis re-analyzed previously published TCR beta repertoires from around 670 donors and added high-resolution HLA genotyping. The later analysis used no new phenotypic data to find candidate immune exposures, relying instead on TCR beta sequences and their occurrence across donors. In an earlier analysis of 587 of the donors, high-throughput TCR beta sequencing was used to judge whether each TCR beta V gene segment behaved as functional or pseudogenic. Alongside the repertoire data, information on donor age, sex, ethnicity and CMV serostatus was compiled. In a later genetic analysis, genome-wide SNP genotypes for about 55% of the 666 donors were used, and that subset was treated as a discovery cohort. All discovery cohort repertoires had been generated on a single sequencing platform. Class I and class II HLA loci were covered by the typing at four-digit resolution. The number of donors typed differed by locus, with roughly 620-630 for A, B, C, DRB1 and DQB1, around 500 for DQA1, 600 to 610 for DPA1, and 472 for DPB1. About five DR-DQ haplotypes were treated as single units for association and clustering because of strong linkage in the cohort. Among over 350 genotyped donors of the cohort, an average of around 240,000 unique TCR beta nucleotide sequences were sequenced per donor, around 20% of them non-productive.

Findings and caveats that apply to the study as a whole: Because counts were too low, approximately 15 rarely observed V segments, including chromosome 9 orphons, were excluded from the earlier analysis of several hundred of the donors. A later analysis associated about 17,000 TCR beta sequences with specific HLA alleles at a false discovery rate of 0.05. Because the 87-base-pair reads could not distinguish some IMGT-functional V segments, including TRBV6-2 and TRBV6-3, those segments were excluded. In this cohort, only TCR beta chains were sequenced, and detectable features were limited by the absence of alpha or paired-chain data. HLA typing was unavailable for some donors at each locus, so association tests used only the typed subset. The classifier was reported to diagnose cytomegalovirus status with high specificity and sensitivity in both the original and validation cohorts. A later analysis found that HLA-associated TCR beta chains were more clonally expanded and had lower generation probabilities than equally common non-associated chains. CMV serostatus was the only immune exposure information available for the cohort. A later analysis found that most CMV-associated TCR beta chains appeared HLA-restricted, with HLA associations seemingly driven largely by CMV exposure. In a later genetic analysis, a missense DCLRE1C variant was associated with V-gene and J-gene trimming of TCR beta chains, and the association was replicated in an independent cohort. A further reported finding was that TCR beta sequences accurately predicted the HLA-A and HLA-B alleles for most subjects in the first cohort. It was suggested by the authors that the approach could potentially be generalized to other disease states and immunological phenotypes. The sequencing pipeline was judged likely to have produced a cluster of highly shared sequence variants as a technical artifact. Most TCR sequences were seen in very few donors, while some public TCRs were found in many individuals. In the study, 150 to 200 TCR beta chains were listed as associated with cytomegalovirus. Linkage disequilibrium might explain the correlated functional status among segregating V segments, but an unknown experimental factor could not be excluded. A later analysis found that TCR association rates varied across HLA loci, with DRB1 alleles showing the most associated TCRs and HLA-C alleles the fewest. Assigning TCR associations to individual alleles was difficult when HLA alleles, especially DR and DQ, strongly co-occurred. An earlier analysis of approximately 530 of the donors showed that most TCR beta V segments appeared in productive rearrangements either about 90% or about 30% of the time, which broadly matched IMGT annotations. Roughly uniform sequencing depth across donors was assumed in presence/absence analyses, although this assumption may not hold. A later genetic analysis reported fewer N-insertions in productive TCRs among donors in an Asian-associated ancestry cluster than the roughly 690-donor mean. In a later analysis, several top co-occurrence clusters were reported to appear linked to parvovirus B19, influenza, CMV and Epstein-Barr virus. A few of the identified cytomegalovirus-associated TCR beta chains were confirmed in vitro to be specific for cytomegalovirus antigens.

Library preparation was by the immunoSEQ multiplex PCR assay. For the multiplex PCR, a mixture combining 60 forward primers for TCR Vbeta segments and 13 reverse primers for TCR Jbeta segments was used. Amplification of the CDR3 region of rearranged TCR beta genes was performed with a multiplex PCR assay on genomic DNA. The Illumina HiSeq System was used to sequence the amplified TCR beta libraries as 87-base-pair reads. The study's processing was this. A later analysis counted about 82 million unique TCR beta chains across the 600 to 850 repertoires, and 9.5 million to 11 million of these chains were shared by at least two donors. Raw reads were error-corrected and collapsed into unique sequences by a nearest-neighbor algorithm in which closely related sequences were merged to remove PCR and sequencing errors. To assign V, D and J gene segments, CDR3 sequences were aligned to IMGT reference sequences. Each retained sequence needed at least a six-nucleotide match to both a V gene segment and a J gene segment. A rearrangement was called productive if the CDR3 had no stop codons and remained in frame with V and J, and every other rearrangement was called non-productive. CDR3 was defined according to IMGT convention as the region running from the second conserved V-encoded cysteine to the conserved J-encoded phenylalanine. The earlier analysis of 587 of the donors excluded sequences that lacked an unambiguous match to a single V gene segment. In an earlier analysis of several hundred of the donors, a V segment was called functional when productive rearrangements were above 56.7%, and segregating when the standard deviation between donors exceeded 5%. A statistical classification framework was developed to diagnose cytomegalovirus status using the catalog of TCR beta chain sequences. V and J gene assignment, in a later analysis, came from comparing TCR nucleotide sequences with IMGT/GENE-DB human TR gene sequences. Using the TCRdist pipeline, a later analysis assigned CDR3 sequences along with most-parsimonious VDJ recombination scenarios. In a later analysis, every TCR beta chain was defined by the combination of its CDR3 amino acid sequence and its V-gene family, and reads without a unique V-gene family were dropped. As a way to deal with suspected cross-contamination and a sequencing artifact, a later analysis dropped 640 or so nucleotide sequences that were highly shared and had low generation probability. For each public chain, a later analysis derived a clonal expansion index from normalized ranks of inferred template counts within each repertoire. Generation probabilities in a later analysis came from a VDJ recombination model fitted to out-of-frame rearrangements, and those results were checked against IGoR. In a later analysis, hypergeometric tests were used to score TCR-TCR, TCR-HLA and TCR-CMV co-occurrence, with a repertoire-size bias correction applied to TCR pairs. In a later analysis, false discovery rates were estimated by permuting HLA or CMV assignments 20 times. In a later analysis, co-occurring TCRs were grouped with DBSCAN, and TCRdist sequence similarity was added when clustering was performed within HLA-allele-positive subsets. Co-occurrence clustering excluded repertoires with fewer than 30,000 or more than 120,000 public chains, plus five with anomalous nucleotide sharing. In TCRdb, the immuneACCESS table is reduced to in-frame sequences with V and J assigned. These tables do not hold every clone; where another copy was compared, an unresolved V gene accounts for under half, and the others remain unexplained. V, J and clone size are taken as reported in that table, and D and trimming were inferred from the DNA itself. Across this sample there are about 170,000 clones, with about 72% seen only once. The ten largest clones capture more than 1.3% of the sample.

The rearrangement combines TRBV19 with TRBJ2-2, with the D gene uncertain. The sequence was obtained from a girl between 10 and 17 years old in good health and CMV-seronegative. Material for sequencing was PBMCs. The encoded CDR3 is CASIPSRLNTGELFF. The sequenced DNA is TGTGCCAGTATCCCCTCCAGGTTGAACACCGGGGAGCTGTTTTTT.